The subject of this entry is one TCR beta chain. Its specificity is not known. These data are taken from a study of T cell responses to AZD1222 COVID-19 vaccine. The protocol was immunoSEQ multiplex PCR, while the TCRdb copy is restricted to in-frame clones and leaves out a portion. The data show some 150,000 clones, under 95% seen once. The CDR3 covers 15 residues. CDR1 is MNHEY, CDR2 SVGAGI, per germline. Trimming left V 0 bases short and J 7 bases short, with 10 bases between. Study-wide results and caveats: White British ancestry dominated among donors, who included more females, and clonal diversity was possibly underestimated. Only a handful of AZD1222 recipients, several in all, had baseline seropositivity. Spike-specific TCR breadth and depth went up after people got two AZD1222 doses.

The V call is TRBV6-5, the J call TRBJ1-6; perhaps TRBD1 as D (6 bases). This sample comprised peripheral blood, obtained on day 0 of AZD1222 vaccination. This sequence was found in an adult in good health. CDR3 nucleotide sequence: TGTGCCAGCAGTTACTCTGGACAGATCAATTCACCCCTCCACTTT. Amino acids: CASSYSGQINSPLHF.